The clone carrying this TCR beta chain was counted between two and nine times. TCRdb reprocessed the 5' RACE reads with MiXCR, giving one entry per CDR3 protein. The table records 300,000 or so distinct CDR3 sequences, around 8.1% of them present only once. The germline V gene has CDR1 SGHTA and CDR2 FQGNSA. The V segment lost 2 bases and the J segment 8 bases; nucleotides outside the gene matches: 6. This CDR3 is built from 14 residues. This sample was included in a study of T cells after yellow fever vaccination. The V gene is TRBV7-2, the J gene TRBJ1-1, with 9 bases fitting TRBD1. This receptor was taken from a man between 18 and 29 years old who received the YFV17D yellow fever vaccine. This sample comprised PBMCs, obtained more than 35 days after the first yellow fever vaccination. CDR3 sequence: CASSLPRTGVEAFF. The CDR3, as DNA: TGTGCCAGCAGCTTACCTCGGACAGGGGTAGAAGCTTTCTTT.